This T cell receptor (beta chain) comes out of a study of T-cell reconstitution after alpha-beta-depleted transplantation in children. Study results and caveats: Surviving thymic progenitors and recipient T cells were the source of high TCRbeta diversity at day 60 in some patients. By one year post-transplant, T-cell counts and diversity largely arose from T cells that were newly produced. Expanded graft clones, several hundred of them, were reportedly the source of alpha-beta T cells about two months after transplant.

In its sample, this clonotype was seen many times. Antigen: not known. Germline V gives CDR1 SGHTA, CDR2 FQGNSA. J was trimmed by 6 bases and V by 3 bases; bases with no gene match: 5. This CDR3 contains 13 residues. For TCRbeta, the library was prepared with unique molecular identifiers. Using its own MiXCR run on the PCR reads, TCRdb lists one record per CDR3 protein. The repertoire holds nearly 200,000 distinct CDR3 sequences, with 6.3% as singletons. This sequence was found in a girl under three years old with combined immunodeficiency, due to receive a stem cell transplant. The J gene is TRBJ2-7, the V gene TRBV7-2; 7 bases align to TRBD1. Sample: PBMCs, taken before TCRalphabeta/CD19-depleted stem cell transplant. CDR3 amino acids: CASSFDRAIEQYF. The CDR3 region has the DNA TGTGCCAGCAGCTTTGACAGGGCTATCGAGCAGTACTTC.